This T cell receptor beta chain came from a study of cytomegalovirus exposure and HLA in healthy donors. The length of the CDR3 is 15 residues. Germline V CDR1 and CDR2: SEHNR, FQNEAQ (reference sequence). V lost 5 bases, J lost 5 bases, and 18 bases lay in between. Vbeta (60) and Jbeta (13) primers were used in the PCR. Data came from immunoSEQ multiplex PCR; TCRdb stores just in-frame clones and leaves some out. Its table lists 200,000 to 250,000 clones. Sequencing used PBMCs. The chain links TRBV7-9 to TRBJ1-1, with D maybe TRBD1 (6 bases). This sequence originates from a woman in her thirties in good health and CMV-seropositive. The CDR3: CASSRWGGRGTEAFF. CDR3 nucleotide sequence: TGTGCCAGCAGCCGGTGGGGGGGCCGGGGGACTGAAGCTTTCTTT.